This entry is about one TCR beta chain. What it binds is not known. In germline, CDR1 is LGHNA, CDR2 YSLEER. This CDR3 contains 13 residues. V lost 0 bases and J lost 4, with 6 bases in between. This entry belongs to a study of shared clonotypes between healthy human individuals. Across the whole study: Per donor, three plates held CD4 naive cells, three held CD4 memory, two held CD8 naive and one held CD8 memory. Study outcomes and limitations: Of the naive CD4 clonotypes, approximately 5% were shared across several donors.

Profiling relied on immunoSEQ multiplex PCR, and the TCRdb table lists in-frame clones only, not all of them. Of fewer than 1.4 million clones in the sample, more than 75% were seen once. V is TRBV4-3 and J is TRBJ1-2; D not resolved. This clonotype originated in a man between 18 and 35 years old in good health. Some clones in this sample may be carry-over from other donors' samples. Sequenced: memory CD4+ T cells from PBMCs. Sample subset: CD45RA-negative fraction. The CDR3 DNA reads as TGCGCCAGCAGCCAAGACTTGGCCTATGGCTACACCTTC. Translating it yields CASSQDLAYGYTF.